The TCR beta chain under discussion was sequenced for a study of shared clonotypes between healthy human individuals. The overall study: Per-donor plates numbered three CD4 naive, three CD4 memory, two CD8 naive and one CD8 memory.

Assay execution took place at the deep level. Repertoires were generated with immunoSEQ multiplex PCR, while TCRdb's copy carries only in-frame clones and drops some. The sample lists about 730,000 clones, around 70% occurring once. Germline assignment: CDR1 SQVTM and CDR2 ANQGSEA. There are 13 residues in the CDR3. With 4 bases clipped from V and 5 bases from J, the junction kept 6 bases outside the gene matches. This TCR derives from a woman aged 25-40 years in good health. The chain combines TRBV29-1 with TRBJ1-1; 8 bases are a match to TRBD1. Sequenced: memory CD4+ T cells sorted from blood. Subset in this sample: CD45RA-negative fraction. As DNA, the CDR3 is TGCAGCGTTGGGTACAGGGGGAGGACTGAAGCTTTCTTT. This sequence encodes CSVGYRGRTEAFF.